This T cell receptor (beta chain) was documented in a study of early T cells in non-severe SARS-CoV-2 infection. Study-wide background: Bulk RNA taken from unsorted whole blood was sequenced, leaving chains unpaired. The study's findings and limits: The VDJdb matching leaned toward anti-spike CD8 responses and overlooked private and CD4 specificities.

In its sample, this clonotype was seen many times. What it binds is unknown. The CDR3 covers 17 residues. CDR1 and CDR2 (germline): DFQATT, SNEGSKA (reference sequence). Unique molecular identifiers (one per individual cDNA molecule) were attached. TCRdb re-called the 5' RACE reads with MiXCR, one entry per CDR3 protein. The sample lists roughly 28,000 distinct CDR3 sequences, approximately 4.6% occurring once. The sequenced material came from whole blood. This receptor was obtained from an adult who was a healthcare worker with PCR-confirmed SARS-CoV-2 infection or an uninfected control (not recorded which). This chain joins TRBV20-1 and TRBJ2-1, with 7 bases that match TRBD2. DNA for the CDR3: TGCGGAGCCCGGGGCCGACCCTGGAGCGGGAAACACAATGAGCAGTTCTTC. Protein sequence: CGARGRPWSGKHNEQFF.